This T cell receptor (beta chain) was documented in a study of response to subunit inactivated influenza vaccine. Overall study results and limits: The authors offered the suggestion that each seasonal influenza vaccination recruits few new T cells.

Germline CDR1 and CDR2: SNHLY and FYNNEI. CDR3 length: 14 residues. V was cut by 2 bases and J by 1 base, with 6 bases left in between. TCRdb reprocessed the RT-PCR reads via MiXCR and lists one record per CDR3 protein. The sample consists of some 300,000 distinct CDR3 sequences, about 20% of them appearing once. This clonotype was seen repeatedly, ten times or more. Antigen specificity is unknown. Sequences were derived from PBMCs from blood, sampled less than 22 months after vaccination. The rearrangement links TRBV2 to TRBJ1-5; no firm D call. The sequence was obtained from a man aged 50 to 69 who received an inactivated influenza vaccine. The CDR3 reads CASSEYYSNQPQHF. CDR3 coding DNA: TGTGCCAGCAGTGAATATTACAGCAATCAGCCCCAGCATTTT.